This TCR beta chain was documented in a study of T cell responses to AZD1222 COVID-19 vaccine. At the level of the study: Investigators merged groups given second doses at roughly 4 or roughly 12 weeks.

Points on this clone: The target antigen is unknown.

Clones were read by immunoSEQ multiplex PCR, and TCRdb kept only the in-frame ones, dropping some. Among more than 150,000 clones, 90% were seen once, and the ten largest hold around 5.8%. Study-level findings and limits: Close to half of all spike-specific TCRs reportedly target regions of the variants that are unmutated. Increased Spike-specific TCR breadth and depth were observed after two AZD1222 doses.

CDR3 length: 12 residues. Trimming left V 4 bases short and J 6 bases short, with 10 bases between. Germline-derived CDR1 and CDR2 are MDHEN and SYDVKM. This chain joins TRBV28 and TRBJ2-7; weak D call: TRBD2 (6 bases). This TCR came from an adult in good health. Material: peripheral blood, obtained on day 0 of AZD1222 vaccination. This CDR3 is CASSSPGGEQYF. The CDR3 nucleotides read TGTGCCAGCAGTTCGCCCGGGGGCGAGCAGTACTTC.